Listed here are 11 T cell receptor beta chains from one sample, sequenced in a study of beta chain features in type 1 diabetes. Expressed TCRB transcripts got sequenced, as all isolated RNA was reverse transcribed. The method was immunoSEQ multiplex PCR; TCRdb's version includes in-frame clones alone and lacks a portion of them. Found here are a few hundred thousand clones, about 15% of them singletons; the top ten hold approximately 0.019%. The source material was naive CD4+ T cells from blood. Source of these receptors: a woman under 30 in good health.

A remark on this clone: This sample includes further DNA sequences coding for the same CDR3. The V and J genes are TRBV9 and TRBJ2-2; D ambiguous. V was pared by 0 bases and J by 5 bases, with 8 bases between. The CDR3 extends over 14 amino acids. Germline CDR1 SGDLS, CDR2 YYNGEE. The DNA for the CDR3 is TGTGCCAGCAGCGTAGTCGGTGAGACCGGGGAGCTGTTTTTT. Its protein is CASSVVGETGELFF.

The rearrangement uses TRBV27 and TRBJ1-1, with D possibly TRBD1 on 6 matching bases. V lost 4 bases to trimming and J lost 4 bases, with 13 bases between them. CDR1 and CDR2 from the germline V gene are MNHEY and SMNVEV (reference sequence). This CDR3 has 14 amino acids. The CDR3 region is CASSSETGSTEAFF. The CDR3 DNA is TGTGCCAGCAGTTCCGAGACAGGCTCCACTGAAGCTTTCTTT.

This chain joins TRBV5-6 and TRBJ2-6, with D perhaps matching TRBD1 (5 bases). The V and J ends lost 4 bases and 13 bases respectively, with 12 bases between them. The CDR3 totals 12 residues. Per the germline V gene, CDR1 is SGHDT and CDR2 is YYEEEE. DNA for the CDR3: TGTGCCAGCAGCGTCCAGGGTAGGGTCCTGACTTTC. As protein: CASSVQGRVLTF.

This clone was counted a few times. The chain uses TRBV30 and TRBJ2-3; D not certain. Germline lookup yields CDR1 GTSNPN and CDR2 SVGIG (reference sequence). The length of the CDR3 is 14 residues. V gave up 0 bases and J gave up 0 bases, with 7 bases separating them. CDR3 nucleotides: TGTGCCTGGAGTGTATCGTTTAGCACAGATACGCAGTATTTT. Translation: CAWSVSFSTDTQYF. Full variable domain (missing parts from reference TRBV30 and TRBJ2-3): SQTIHQWPATLVQPVGSPLSLECTVEGTSNPNLYWYRQAAGRGLQLLFYSVGIGQISSEVPQNLSASRPQDRQFILSSKKLLLSDSGFYLCAWSVSFSTDTQYFGPGTRLTVL.

This clone turned up a few times. Here the CDR3 reads CASSLTGVYPYGYTF. CDR3 sequence (DNA): TGTGCCAGCAGCTTAACAGGGGTTTATCCCTATGGCTACACCTTC. The V gene is TRBV7-3, the J gene TRBJ1-2, with D tentatively TRBD1 (5 bases). The CDR3 covers 15 residues. The germline CDR1 and CDR2 sequences are SGHTA and FQGTGA. Trimming took off 0 bases at V and 4 bases at J, with 12 bases between the two ends.

The J gene is TRBJ2-7, the V gene TRBV25-1, with no clear D. Germline loops: CDR1 MGHDK, CDR2 SYGVNS. The CDR3 contains 13 residues. Trimming removed 4 bases from V and 0 bases from J, with 7 bases in between. CDR3 residues: CASSATYSYEQYF. In DNA form, the CDR3 reads TGTGCCAGCAGTGCAACCTACTCCTACGAGCAGTACTTC.

The chain carries TRBV5-1 and TRBJ2-6, with 7 bases that match TRBD1. The germline CDR1 and CDR2 sequences are SGHRS and YFSETQ. The CDR3 is 19 residues long. The J segment lost 1 base and the V segment lost 3 bases, leaving 13 bases of the junction unmatched. CDR3 sequence (DNA): TGCGCCAGCAGCTCTATACGACAGGGAGTCAATTCTGGGGCCAACGTCCTGACTTTC. Amino acid sequence: CASSSIRQGVNSGANVLTF.

The chain recombines TRBV6-6 with TRBJ2-7, with D tentatively TRBD2 (6 bases). The CDR3 consists of 13 residues. Germline V CDR1 and CDR2: MNHNY, SVGAGI (reference sequence). V was cut by 4 bases and J by 3 bases, with 10 bases left in between. CDR3 sequence (DNA): TGTGCCAGCAGTTCGGGGACTGGCTACGAGCAGTACTTC. It yields the protein CASSSGTGYEQYF.

This clone was counted between two and nine times. The chain combines TRBV7-3 with TRBJ1-1, with 8 bases lining up with TRBD1. The CDR3 loop spans 14 amino acids. The V gene end was trimmed by 5 bases and the J gene end by 2 bases; junction bases not matched to a gene: 4. Germline-derived CDR1 and CDR2 are SGHTA and FQGTGA. The CDR3 coding sequence is TGTGCCAGCAGCGTGGGACAGGCTAACACTGAAGCTTTCTTT. Translation gives CASSVGQANTEAFF.

A few counts support this clone. The V and J genes are TRBV29-1 and TRBJ2-1, with TRBD2 matching 9 bases. The germline V gene encodes CDR1 SQVTM and CDR2 ANQGSEA. The length of the CDR3 is 15 residues. V gave up 3 bases and J gave up 3 bases; unmatched junction bases: 6. CDR3 coding DNA: TGCAGCGTTGAGGGGGGACTAGCAGTCTACAATGAGCAGTTCTTC. Protein sequence: CSVEGGLAVYNEQFF.

J is TRBJ2-7 and V is TRBV30; 11 nucleotides line up with TRBD1. The CDR3 is 16 amino acids. Trimming took 2 bases from V and 3 from J; bases not matched to a gene: 9. CDR1 is GTSNPN and CDR2 is SVGIG in the germline V gene (reference sequence). The CDR3 nucleotides are TGTGCCTGGAGTTGGACAGGGGGCGAGTACTTCTACGAGCAGTACTTC. Its translation: CAWSWTGGEYFYEQYF.